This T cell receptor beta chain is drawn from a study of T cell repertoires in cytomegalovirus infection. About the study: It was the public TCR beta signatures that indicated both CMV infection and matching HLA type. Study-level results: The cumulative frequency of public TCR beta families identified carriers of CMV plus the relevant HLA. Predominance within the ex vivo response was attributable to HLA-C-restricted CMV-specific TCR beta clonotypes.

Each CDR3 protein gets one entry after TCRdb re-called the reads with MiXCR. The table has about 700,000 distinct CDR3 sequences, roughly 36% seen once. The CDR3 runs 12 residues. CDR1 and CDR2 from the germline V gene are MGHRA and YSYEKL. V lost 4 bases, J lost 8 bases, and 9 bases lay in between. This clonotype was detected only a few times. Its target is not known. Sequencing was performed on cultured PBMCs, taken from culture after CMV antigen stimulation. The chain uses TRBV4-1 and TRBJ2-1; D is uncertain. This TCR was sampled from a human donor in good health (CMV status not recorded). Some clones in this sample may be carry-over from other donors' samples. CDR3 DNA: TGCGCCAGCAGCCGGGCCGGCGATGAGCAGTTCTTC. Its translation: CASSRAGDEQFF.